A selection of T cell receptor beta chains follows, all from one sample in a study of blood T cell repertoires in COVID-19. Some clones are missing from TCRdb's copy, which holds only in-frame ones; the method was immunoSEQ multiplex PCR. The table shows 200,000 to 250,000 clones, with about 85% occurring only once. The sequencing input was peripheral blood. These receptors were taken from a young man with active or convalescent COVID-19. The CDR3 runs from the conserved cysteine through the conserved F or W. Each record gives: clone size, V gene, J gene, D gene, CDR3 protein, CDR3 DNA. A D gene is named only where the DNA matches it firmly. Clone sizes are given selectively: once, few, many, or a class where the clone is expanded.

clone_size: NA; v_call: TRBV3-1/TRBV3-2; j_call: TRBJ2-1; d_call: NA; cdr3_aa: CASSQDGRSYNEQFF; cdr3_nt: TGTGCCAGCAGCCAAGATGGGCGCAGCTACAATGAGCAGTTCTTC
clone_size: NA; v_call: TRBV18; j_call: TRBJ2-7; d_call: NA; cdr3_aa: CASSPTTTYEQYF; cdr3_nt: TGTGCCAGCTCACCAACTACCACCTACGAGCAGTACTTC
clone_size: NA; v_call: TRBV6-5; j_call: TRBJ1-5; d_call: NA; cdr3_aa: CASGSGVRQPQHF; cdr3_nt: TGTGCCAGCGGTTCGGGGGTAAGGCAGCCCCAGCATTTT
clone_size: NA; v_call: TRBV5-4; j_call: TRBJ2-7; d_call: TRBD2; cdr3_aa: CASSFGTSLYEQYF; cdr3_nt: TGTGCCAGCAGCTTCGGGACTAGTCTGTACGAGCAGTACTTC
clone_size: few; v_call: TRBV28; j_call: TRBJ2-7; d_call: NA; cdr3_aa: CASSGYEQYF; cdr3_nt: TGTGCCAGCAGCGGCTACGAGCAGTACTTC
clone_size: few; v_call: TRBV7-2; j_call: TRBJ2-3; d_call: TRBD2; cdr3_aa: CASSPARGGGSDTQYF; cdr3_nt: TGTGCCAGCAGCCCTGCGCGGGGGGGCGGCTCAGATACGCAGTATTTT
clone_size: NA; v_call: TRBV7-2; j_call: TRBJ1-4; d_call: NA; cdr3_aa: CASGDGKLFF; cdr3_nt: TGTGCCAGCGGAGATGGAAAACTGTTTTTT
clone_size: NA; v_call: TRBV9; j_call: TRBJ2-7; d_call: NA; cdr3_aa: CASSVADTSGYEQYF; cdr3_nt: TGTGCCAGCAGCGTAGCTGACACCTCGGGGTACGAGCAGTACTTC
clone_size: NA; v_call: TRBV5-4; j_call: TRBJ1-6; d_call: NA; cdr3_aa: CASSFDRYNSPLHF; cdr3_nt: TGTGCCAGCAGCTTCGACAGGTATAATTCACCCCTCCACTTT
clone_size: NA; v_call: TRBV2; j_call: TRBJ2-7; d_call: NA; cdr3_aa: CASRVRTLYEQYF; cdr3_nt: TGTGCCAGCAGGGTCAGGACTCTCTACGAGCAGTACTTC
clone_size: NA; v_call: TRBV28; j_call: TRBJ1-2; d_call: NA; cdr3_aa: CASSPPEGTNYGYTF; cdr3_nt: TGTGCCAGCAGTCCCCCGGAGGGTACTAACTATGGCTACACCTTC
clone_size: NA; v_call: TRBV9; j_call: TRBJ1-2; d_call: TRBD1; cdr3_aa: CASSVQGQGDYGYTF; cdr3_nt: TGTGCCAGCAGCGTCCAGGGACAGGGCGACTATGGCTACACCTTC
clone_size: NA; v_call: TRBV6-2/TRBV6-3; j_call: TRBJ1-5; d_call: NA; cdr3_aa: CASSYGTPYSNQPQHF; cdr3_nt: TGTGCCAGCAGTTACGGGACACCCTATAGCAATCAGCCCCAGCATTTT
clone_size: NA; v_call: TRBV7-7; j_call: TRBJ1-1; d_call: NA; cdr3_aa: CASSLGPPHTRVRGTEAFF; cdr3_nt: TGTGCTAGCAGCTTAGGTCCCCCACACACGAGAGTCAGGGGCACTGAAGCTTTCTTT
clone_size: NA; v_call: TRBV29-1; j_call: TRBJ1-5; d_call: NA; cdr3_aa: CSGPTEVYQPQHF; cdr3_nt: TGCAGCGGGCCCACAGAAGTCTATCAGCCCCAGCATTTT
clone_size: NA; v_call: TRBV4-2; j_call: TRBJ2-3; d_call: TRBD1; cdr3_aa: CASSQDDRDRGTDTQYF; cdr3_nt: TGTGCCAGCAGCCAAGACGACCGGGACAGGGGCACAGATACGCAGTATTTT
clone_size: NA; v_call: TRBV10-3; j_call: TRBJ2-3; d_call: TRBD2; cdr3_aa: CAISGLAGGIDTQYF; cdr3_nt: TGTGCCATCAGTGGGCTAGCGGGAGGGATAGATACGCAGTATTTT
clone_size: NA; v_call: TRBV4-3; j_call: TRBJ1-5; d_call: NA; cdr3_aa: CASSQALGQPQHF; cdr3_nt: TGCGCCAGCAGCCAAGCCTTGGGCCAGCCCCAGCATTTT
clone_size: NA; v_call: TRBV2; j_call: TRBJ2-5; d_call: TRBD2; cdr3_aa: CASSKTSGRQETQYF; cdr3_nt: TGTGCCAGCAGCAAGACTAGCGGGAGACAAGAGACCCAGTACTTC
clone_size: NA; v_call: TRBV27; j_call: TRBJ1-1; d_call: TRBD1; cdr3_aa: CASLDRVSTEAFF; cdr3_nt: TGTGCCAGCCTGGACAGGGTGTCCACTGAAGCTTTCTTT
clone_size: NA; v_call: TRBV27; j_call: TRBJ2-3; d_call: NA; cdr3_aa: CASSGQYTDTQYF; cdr3_nt: TGTGCCAGCAGCGGACAGTATACAGATACGCAGTATTTT
clone_size: NA; v_call: TRBV29-1; j_call: TRBJ1-1; d_call: NA; cdr3_aa: CSVERKNTEAFF; cdr3_nt: TGCAGCGTTGAACGTAAGAACACTGAAGCTTTCTTT
clone_size: NA; v_call: TRBV10-3; j_call: TRBJ1-3; d_call: TRBD1; cdr3_aa: CAISSGFGTGGGNTIYF; cdr3_nt: TGTGCCATCAGCTCCGGCTTTGGGACAGGTGGTGGAAACACCATATATTTT
clone_size: NA; v_call: TRBV12-3/TRBV12-4; j_call: TRBJ1-4; d_call: TRBD1; cdr3_aa: CASGTQGNEKLFF; cdr3_nt: TGTGCCAGCGGAACACAGGGGAATGAAAAACTGTTTTTT
clone_size: NA; v_call: TRBV9; j_call: TRBJ1-1; d_call: TRBD1; cdr3_aa: CASSPRDRSLEAFF; cdr3_nt: TGTGCCAGCAGCCCTAGGGACAGGTCCTTGGAAGCTTTCTTT
clone_size: NA; v_call: TRBV6-5; j_call: TRBJ2-1; d_call: NA; cdr3_aa: CANEPGRPGDEQFF; cdr3_nt: TGTGCCAACGAACCGGGCCGTCCGGGGGATGAGCAGTTCTTC
clone_size: NA; v_call: TRBV29-1; j_call: TRBJ1-1; d_call: NA; cdr3_aa: CSAAGLTNTEAFF; cdr3_nt: TGCAGCGCTGCCGGACTCACGAACACTGAAGCTTTCTTT
clone_size: NA; v_call: TRBV7-2; j_call: TRBJ1-5; d_call: NA; cdr3_aa: CASSLVGNSNQPQHF; cdr3_nt: TGTGCCAGCAGCTTAGTCGGGAATAGCAATCAGCCCCAGCATTTT
clone_size: NA; v_call: TRBV2; j_call: TRBJ2-1; d_call: NA; cdr3_aa: CASTFGTYAYNEQFF; cdr3_nt: TGTGCCAGCACGTTCGGGACTTACGCCTACAATGAGCAGTTCTTC
clone_size: NA; v_call: TRBV11-2; j_call: TRBJ2-5; d_call: TRBD1; cdr3_aa: CASSLVARGQSETQYF; cdr3_nt: TGTGCCAGCAGCTTAGTTGCCAGGGGGCAGTCAGAGACCCAGTACTTC
clone_size: few; v_call: TRBV7-9; j_call: TRBJ2-7; d_call: TRBD2; cdr3_aa: CASSSGTSLYEQYF; cdr3_nt: TGTGCCAGCAGCTCAGGGACTAGTCTCTACGAGCAGTACTTC
clone_size: few; v_call: TRBV13; j_call: TRBJ1-1; d_call: TRBD1; cdr3_aa: CASSPPMGQAHTEAFF; cdr3_nt: TGTGCCAGCAGCCCCCCCATGGGACAGGCGCACACTGAAGCTTTCTTT
clone_size: NA; v_call: TRBV15; j_call: TRBJ2-5; d_call: NA; cdr3_aa: CATSRDKETQYF; cdr3_nt: TGTGCCACCAGCAGAGATAAAGAGACCCAGTACTTC
clone_size: NA; v_call: TRBV18; j_call: TRBJ1-2; d_call: TRBD1; cdr3_aa: CASSADRDYGYTF; cdr3_nt: TGTGCCAGCTCAGCTGACAGGGACTATGGCTACACCTTC
clone_size: NA; v_call: TRBV5-1; j_call: TRBJ1-6; d_call: TRBD1; cdr3_aa: CASSLGDRGYPLHF; cdr3_nt: TGCGCCAGCAGCTTGGGAGACAGGGGATACCCCCTCCACTTT
clone_size: NA; v_call: TRBV24-1; j_call: TRBJ2-3; d_call: TRBD2; cdr3_aa: CATSVLSGSGTDTQYF; cdr3_nt: TGTGCCACCAGTGTCCTTAGCGGGAGCGGGACAGATACGCAGTATTTT
clone_size: NA; v_call: TRBV2; j_call: TRBJ1-4; d_call: TRBD1; cdr3_aa: CASMTGQGYEKLFF; cdr3_nt: TGTGCCAGCATGACAGGACAGGGCTATGAAAAACTGTTTTTT
clone_size: NA; v_call: TRBV6-5; j_call: TRBJ2-5; d_call: TRBD1; cdr3_aa: CASSSTGTAYF; cdr3_nt: TGTGCCAGCAGCTCTACCGGGACAGCGTACTTC
clone_size: NA; v_call: TRBV30; j_call: TRBJ1-1; d_call: TRBD1; cdr3_aa: CAWTDRGATEAFF; cdr3_nt: TGTGCCTGGACGGACAGGGGAGCCACTGAAGCTTTCTTT
clone_size: NA; v_call: TRBV3-1/TRBV3-2; j_call: TRBJ2-3; d_call: TRBD2; cdr3_aa: CASSQRRGGGDTQYF; cdr3_nt: TGTGCCAGCAGCCAACGGCGGGGGGGCGGGGATACGCAGTATTTT
clone_size: NA; v_call: TRBV18; j_call: TRBJ2-6; d_call: TRBD1; cdr3_aa: CASSPRQGSSGANVLTF; cdr3_nt: TGTGCCAGCTCACCCAGACAGGGATCATCTGGGGCCAACGTCCTGACTTTC
clone_size: NA; v_call: TRBV25-1; j_call: TRBJ1-2; d_call: NA; cdr3_aa: CASSEPRGGYTF; cdr3_nt: TGTGCCAGCAGTGAACCTCGAGGAGGCTACACCTTC
clone_size: NA; v_call: TRBV19; j_call: TRBJ2-5; d_call: NA; cdr3_aa: CASSIGAHRGETQYF; cdr3_nt: TGTGCCAGTAGTATAGGGGCACACCGGGGAGAGACCCAGTACTTC
clone_size: once; v_call: TRBV24-1; j_call: TRBJ1-2; d_call: TRBD1; cdr3_aa: CATSDPQGGSYGYTF; cdr3_nt: TGTGCCACCAGTGATCCGCAGGGGGGATCCTATGGCTACACCTTC
clone_size: NA; v_call: TRBV7-2; j_call: TRBJ2-7; d_call: NA; cdr3_aa: CASSIDGSPYEQYF; cdr3_nt: TGTGCCAGCAGCATAGACGGTTCCCCCTACGAGCAGTACTTC
clone_size: once; v_call: TRBV30; j_call: TRBJ2-7; d_call: TRBD2; cdr3_aa: CAWSVGRGSRLFTYEQYF; cdr3_nt: TGTGCCTGGAGTGTTGGGAGGGGATCTCGCCTCTTTACTTACGAGCAGTACTTC
clone_size: NA; v_call: TRBV7-2; j_call: TRBJ1-2; d_call: NA; cdr3_aa: CASSPSGGNYGYTF; cdr3_nt: TGTGCCAGCAGCCCAAGCGGGGGGAACTATGGCTACACCTTC
clone_size: NA; v_call: TRBV7-2; j_call: TRBJ2-3; d_call: TRBD1; cdr3_aa: CASSLGQGPHTQYF; cdr3_nt: TGTGCCAGCAGCTTAGGACAGGGACCCCATACGCAGTATTTT
clone_size: NA; v_call: TRBV2; j_call: TRBJ1-2; d_call: NA; cdr3_aa: CASSRSRGYTF; cdr3_nt: TGTGCCAGCAGCAGGTCCCGCGGCTACACCTTC
clone_size: NA; v_call: TRBV6-2/TRBV6-3; j_call: TRBJ2-1; d_call: NA; cdr3_aa: CASSVDSVKQFF; cdr3_nt: TGTGCCAGCAGCGTGGACAGCGTTAAGCAGTTCTTC
clone_size: NA; v_call: TRBV27; j_call: TRBJ1-2; d_call: TRBD1; cdr3_aa: CASSSQGEVGGYTF; cdr3_nt: TGTGCCAGCAGTTCACAGGGGGAGGTAGGTGGCTACACCTTC
clone_size: NA; v_call: TRBV19; j_call: TRBJ1-5; d_call: NA; cdr3_aa: CARGAGNNQPQHF; cdr3_nt: TGTGCCAGGGGGGCAGGGAACAATCAGCCCCAGCATTTT
clone_size: few; v_call: TRBV19; j_call: TRBJ2-1; d_call: NA; cdr3_aa: CASSLTSNNEQFF; cdr3_nt: TGTGCCAGTAGTTTGACTAGTAACAATGAGCAGTTCTTC
clone_size: NA; v_call: TRBV2; j_call: TRBJ2-7; d_call: NA; cdr3_aa: CASRPGDPSYEQYF; cdr3_nt: TGTGCCAGCAGGCCAGGGGACCCCTCCTACGAGCAGTACTTC
clone_size: NA; v_call: TRBV6-5; j_call: TRBJ1-1; d_call: NA; cdr3_aa: CASSYITGRNTEAFF; cdr3_nt: TGTGCCAGCAGTTACATCACAGGGCGGAACACTGAAGCTTTCTTT